The present entry profiles one T cell receptor (beta chain) with its context. Its antigen specificity is not known. No per-base quality is available; no much larger clone lies one base away. This entry comes from a study of somatic mutations in cytotoxic T cells in rheumatoid arthritis (dated by TCRdb to about 2017). With regard to the full study: Right after diagnosis and prior to the start of any treatment, less than 35 ml EDTA of peripheral blood was drawn from patients. Some T-cell populations stained with V beta antibodies were sorted by flow on a FACSAria II or Sony SH800 to nearly 100% purity, with sorted V beta1+ cells additionally subjected to TCRB sequencing. For roughly 63 rheumatoid arthritis patients and more than 15 healthy controls, TCRB deep sequencing was carried out. Patients and controls did not essentially differ in median age, which was nearly identical between the groups. To characterize clonality, the study used TCRB deep sequencing while asking whether somatic mutations are carried by expanded CD8+ T-cell clones in newly diagnosed, untreated rheumatoid arthritis.

TCRB CDR3 sequencing used the immunoSEQ assay on genomic DNA. As for the authors' bioinformatics: Only a few patient CD8+ clones larger than 1% matched published virus-specific TCRB sequences when compared against them. The analyses included only productive TCRB rearrangements. Clonality was expressed as a Shannon entropy-based productive clonality index, with each clone defined by a unique TCRB CDR3 sequence. To calculate repertoire overlap between two samples, the template counts of each clone were considered relative to each sample's total templates. V-gene usage from TCRB sequencing and V-gene usage measured by flow cytometry were correlated (Spearman r of approximately 0.66). Sourced from immuneACCESS, this table was stored by TCRdb with only in-frame sequences that have V and J called. A share of the clones is absent; for the studies checked, an unresolved V gene accounts for under half, and the remainder has no known explanation. The V and J calls and the clone size are those of that table, but D and trimming were determined from the DNA. Recorded for this sample are 15,000 or so clones; 77% of them occurred a single time. 10% to 15% of the sample belongs to the ten largest clones.

Study-level results and caveats: The slight TRBV07 underrepresentation in patients was not adjusted for multiple comparisons. The antigen targets of the expanded CD8+ clones were unknown, and absence from virus-specific databases did not rule out viral specificity. CD8+ T-cell clonality in rheumatoid arthritis patients was not significantly different from that in age-matched healthy controls. The largest CD8+ clone made up more than 20% of CD8+ cells in about an eighth of the 65 patients, and blood and synovial fluid shared several identical CD8+ TCRB sequences. An increase of CD8+ clonality with age was seen in patients (Spearman r ~ 0.49) but not in healthy controls.

CD4+ and CD8+ cells were isolated by positive magnetic bead selection on an AutoMACS, and purity was checked by flow cytometry. A TCR V beta antibody panel was used in flow cytometry to screen first for clonal expansions, which were then characterized by TCRB deep sequencing of sorted CD8+ fractions. Ficoll-Paque PLUS density gradient separation was used to isolate peripheral blood mononuclear cells. DNA was extracted from CD4-enriched, CD8-enriched or PBMC samples with Nucleospin Tissue or Tissue XS kits and quantified with a Qubit 2.0 fluorometer. Taken from the germline V gene, the CDR1 and CDR2 loops are SGHTA and FQGTGA. V lost 4 bases and J lost 5 bases; the stretch between them is 27 bases long. CDR3 length: 19 amino acids, cysteine to phenylalanine. The read is trimmed to its CDR3 DNA, 57 bases read in frame from base 1.

The V and J segments used are TRBV7-3 and TRBJ1-5, with a weak D call of TRBD1 (6 bases match). The sequence came from an adult with rheumatoid arthritis. The sample was CD8+ T cells sorted from blood. The DNA sequence is given as TGTGCCAGCAGCTCCCTTGCTTTGGGACAAAACTTACAGGATCAGCCCCAGCATTTT. Its protein product is CASSSLALGQNLQDQPQHF.